This T cell receptor (beta chain) appears in the sequencing data of a study of T cells after posttransplantation cyclophosphamide. Cells defined as naive were viable CD3+CD4+ or CD3+CD8+ and CCR7+CD45RA+CD45RO-CD95-CD27+CD28+. Sequencing used immunoSEQ multiplex PCR; TCRdb keeps in-frame clones, though not all of them. The data show some 20,000 clones, with over 95% seen just once and roughly 0.16% held by the top ten. There are 19 residues in the CDR3. Germline V gives CDR1 SEHNR, CDR2 FQNEAQ (reference sequence). V lost 6 bases, J lost 1 base, and 13 bases stayed unmatched. The TCR sequence derives from a man in his forties in good health, CMV-negative, and a related stem cell transplant donor. The V call is TRBV7-9, the J call TRBJ2-3, with TRBD2 matching over 13 bases. Source material: naive CD4+ T cells sorted from PBMCs. The CDR3 protein is CASSSQVTSGRRGTDTQYF. CDR3 bases: TGTGCCAGCAGTTCCCAGGTGACTAGCGGGAGGAGGGGCACAGATACGCAGTATTTT.